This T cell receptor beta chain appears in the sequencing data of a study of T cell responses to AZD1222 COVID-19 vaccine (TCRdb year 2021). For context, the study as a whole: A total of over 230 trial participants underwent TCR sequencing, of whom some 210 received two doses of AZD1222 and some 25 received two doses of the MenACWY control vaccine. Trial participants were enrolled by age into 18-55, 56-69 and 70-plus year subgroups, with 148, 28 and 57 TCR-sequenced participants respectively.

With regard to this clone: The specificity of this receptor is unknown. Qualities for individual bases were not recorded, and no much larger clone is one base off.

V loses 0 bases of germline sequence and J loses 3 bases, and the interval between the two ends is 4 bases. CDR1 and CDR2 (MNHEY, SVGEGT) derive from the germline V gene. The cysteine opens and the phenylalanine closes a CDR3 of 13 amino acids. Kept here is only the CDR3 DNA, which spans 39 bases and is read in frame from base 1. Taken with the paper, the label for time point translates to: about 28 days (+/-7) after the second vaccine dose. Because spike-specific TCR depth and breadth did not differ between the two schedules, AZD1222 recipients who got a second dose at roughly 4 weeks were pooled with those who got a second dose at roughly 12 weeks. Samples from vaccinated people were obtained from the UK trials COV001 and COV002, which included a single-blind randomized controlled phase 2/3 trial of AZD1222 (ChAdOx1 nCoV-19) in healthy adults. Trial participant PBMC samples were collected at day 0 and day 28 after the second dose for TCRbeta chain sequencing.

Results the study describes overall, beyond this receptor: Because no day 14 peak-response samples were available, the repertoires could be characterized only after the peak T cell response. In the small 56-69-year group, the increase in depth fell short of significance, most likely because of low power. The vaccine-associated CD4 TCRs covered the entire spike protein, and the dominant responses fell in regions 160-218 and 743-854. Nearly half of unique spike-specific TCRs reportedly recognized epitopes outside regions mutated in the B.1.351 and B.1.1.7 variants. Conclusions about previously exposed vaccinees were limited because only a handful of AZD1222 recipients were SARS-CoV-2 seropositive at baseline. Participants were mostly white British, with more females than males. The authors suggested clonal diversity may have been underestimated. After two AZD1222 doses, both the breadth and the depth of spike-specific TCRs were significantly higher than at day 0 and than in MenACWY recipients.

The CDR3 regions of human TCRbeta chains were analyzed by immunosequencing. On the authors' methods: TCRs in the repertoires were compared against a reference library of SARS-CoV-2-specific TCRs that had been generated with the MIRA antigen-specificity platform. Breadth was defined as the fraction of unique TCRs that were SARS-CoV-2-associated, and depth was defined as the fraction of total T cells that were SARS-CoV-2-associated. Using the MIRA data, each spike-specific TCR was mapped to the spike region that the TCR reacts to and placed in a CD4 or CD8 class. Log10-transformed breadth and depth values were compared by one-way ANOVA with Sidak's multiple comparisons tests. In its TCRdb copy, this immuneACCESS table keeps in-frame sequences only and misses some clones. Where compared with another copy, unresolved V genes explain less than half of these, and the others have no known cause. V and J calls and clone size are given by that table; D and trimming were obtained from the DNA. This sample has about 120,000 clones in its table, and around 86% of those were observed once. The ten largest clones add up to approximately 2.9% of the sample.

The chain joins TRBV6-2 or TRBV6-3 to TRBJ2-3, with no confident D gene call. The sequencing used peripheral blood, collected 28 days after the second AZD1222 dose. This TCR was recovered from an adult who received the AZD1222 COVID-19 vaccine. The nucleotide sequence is TGTGCCAGCAGTTACTCGGAGACAGATACGCAGTATTTT. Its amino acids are CASSYSETDTQYF.